This T cell receptor beta chain was found in a study of T cells in Graves' hyperthyroidism and ophthalmopathy. Germline assignment: CDR1 SGHTA and CDR2 FQGNSA. The CDR3 runs to 15 residues. V was clipped by 2 bases and J by 5 bases, with 15 bases between them. There were TCR beta CDR3 regions amplified from RNA transcripts. HTBI primers were employed in a first-round RT-PCR of the TCR CDR3. TCRdb analysed the multiplex PCR reads with MiXCR anew, one entry per CDR3 protein. The profile shows about 720,000 distinct CDR3 sequences, roughly a sixth of them singletons. This clonotype occurred many times. The gene calls are TRBV7-2 and TRBJ1-2; weak D call: TRBD1 (5 bases). The TCR sequence derives from a woman aged 45-60 years with Graves' hyperthyroidism that later progressed to Graves' ophthalmopathy. The sequenced sample consisted of blood. CDR3 coding DNA: TGTGCCAGCAGCTTAAACGGGGCAGGGCGTTATGGCTACACCTTC. Its protein product is CASSLNGAGRYGYTF.